This T cell receptor (beta chain) was recovered during a study of blood T cell repertoires in COVID-19. Looking at the study overall: Acute-phase and convalescent COVID-19 samples originated in the United States, Italy and Spain.

The CDR3 sequence is 14 residues long. With 2 bases clipped from V and 6 bases from J, the junction kept 2 bases outside the gene matches. CDR1 is SGHKS, CDR2 YYEKEE, per germline (reference sequence). Original processing notes: Amplification with reference gene primers provided the estimates of nucleated cell counts. Generated by immunoSEQ multiplex PCR, the TCRdb table keeps only in-frame clones and is missing some. The V and J calls and clone size are taken from that table; D and trimming were inferred from the DNA. The repertoire includes some 180,000 clones, 84% of them detected once, and 2.5% to 3% sits in the top ten.

J is TRBJ2-3 and V is TRBV5-5, with 11 bases matching TRBD2. The clonotype was recovered from a woman aged 80 or older with COVID-19, enrolled during active disease. Sequencing was carried out using peripheral blood. The CDR3 spells CASSLLAGVDTQYF. The CDR3 DNA follows: TGTGCCAGCAGCTTACTAGCGGGGGTCGATACGCAGTATTTT.